This TCR beta chain was sequenced for a study of spatial heterogeneity in lung cancer. Study-level findings and limits: Tumor mutation count correlated with how many alpha and beta TCRs expanded intratumorally.

In the case of this clonotype: No antigen is known for it. This beta chain slipped into a library made for alpha chains as a stray read, so its size is not meaningful.

V lost 4 bases to trimming and J lost 2 bases, with 14 bases between them. In germline, CDR1 is SGHAT, CDR2 FQNNGV. The CDR3 extends over 15 amino acids. Indicated time point: sample taken at primary tumor resection. A single record per CDR3 protein comes from TCRdb applying MiXCR to the 5' RACE reads. The table has about 7,000 distinct CDR3 sequences, roughly 13% seen once. The rearrangement uses TRBV11-2 and TRBJ2-5, with D uncertain. The sequencing used lung tumor tissue, collected at surgery. This TCR was recovered from a female donor with early-stage non-small cell lung cancer. CDR3 loop: CASSSRRKDQETQYF. In nucleotides, the CDR3 is TGTGCCAGCAGCTCAAGACGCAAAGATCAAGAGACCCAGTACTTC.